The rows below give T cell receptor beta chains drawn from one sample of a study of shared clonotypes between healthy human individuals. Some clones are missing from TCRdb's copy, which holds only in-frame ones; the method was immunoSEQ multiplex PCR. The sample has roughly 1,800,000 clones; approximately 94% are singletons. Sequencing was performed on naive CD8+ T cells sorted from blood. The receptor set was obtained from a man between 18 and 29 years old in good health. The CDR3 runs from the conserved cysteine through the conserved F or W. D genes are given only for firm matches. Size tells how often a clone was seen (once, few, many) or the class of an expanded clone, and some rows leave it out.

abundance | d_gene | j_gene | v_gene | CDR3aa | CDR3nt
once | TRBD2 | TRBJ2-1 | TRBV2 | CASATSGVVNEQFF | TGTGCCAGTGCCACTAGCGGGGTTGTAAATGAGCAGTTCTTC
. | TRBD2 | TRBJ2-1 | TRBV7-9 | CASSLNPRTSDNEQFF | TGTGCCAGCAGCTTAAATCCCAGGACTAGCGACAATGAGCAGTTCTTC
. | TRBD1 | TRBJ2-7 | TRBV25-1 | CASRLDRGYEQYF | TGTGCCAGCAGATTGGACAGGGGGTACGAGCAGTACTTC
once | . | TRBJ2-7 | TRBV30 | CAWGETYEQYF | TGTGCCTGGGGGGAGACCTACGAGCAGTACTTC
. | . | TRBJ2-7 | TRBV12-5 | CASGLEGLSYEQYF | TGTGCTAGTGGTCTGGAGGGCCTATCCTACGAGCAGTACTTC
. | TRBD1 | TRBJ2-2 | TRBV27 | CASSITGANTGELFF | TGTGCCAGCAGTATCACAGGGGCCAACACCGGGGAGCTGTTTTTT
. | TRBD1 | TRBJ1-2 | TRBV2 | CAGSGTDNYGYTF | TGTGCCGGTTCCGGGACAGATAACTATGGCTACACCTTC
. | . | TRBJ2-7 | TRBV5-6 | CASSAGLYEQYF | TGTGCCAGCAGCGCGGGCCTCTACGAGCAGTACTTC
. | . | TRBJ1-6 | TRBV18 | CASSVDVDNSPLHF | TGTGCCAGCTCAGTGGACGTAGATAATTCACCCCTCCACTTT
. | . | TRBJ2-2 | TRBV21-1 | CASSNTGGPGDTGELFF | TGTGCCAGCAGCAATACGGGGGGCCCGGGAGACACCGGGGAGCTGTTTTTT
few | . | TRBJ1-1 | TRBV5-1 | CASSLTGNTEAFF | TGCGCCAGCAGCTTGACAGGAAACACTGAAGCTTTCTTT
. | . | TRBJ2-7 | TRBV13 | CASSLELAGEQYF | TGTGCCAGCAGCTTAGAACTAGCAGGCGAGCAGTACTTC
. | TRBD2 | TRBJ2-1 | TRBV10-1 | CASSEYRDSGSDEQFF | TGCGCCAGCAGTGAGTACCGCGATAGCGGGAGTGATGAGCAGTTCTTC
. | TRBD2 | TRBJ2-1 | TRBV30 | CAWNPAVAGAISPNEQFF | TGTGCCTGGAACCCCGCGGTAGCGGGAGCCATATCTCCCAATGAGCAGTTCTTC
. | . | TRBJ1-1 | TRBV28 | CASSLWTNTEAFF | TGTGCCAGCAGTTTATGGACGAACACTGAAGCTTTCTTT
. | . | TRBJ1-2 | TRBV5-4 | CASSPGAYGYTF | TGTGCCAGCAGCCCGGGGGCGTATGGCTACACCTTC
. | TRBD1 | TRBJ2-7 | TRBV4-1 | CASSPLAGTGGSYEQYF | TGCGCCAGCAGCCCCCTAGCCGGGACAGGGGGCTCCTACGAGCAGTACTTC
once | . | TRBJ2-7 | TRBV30 | CAWSSGIAYEQYF | TGTGCCTGGTCCTCCGGAATTGCCTACGAGCAGTACTTC
. | . | TRBJ2-7 | TRBV21-1 | CASSKALWDRASEQYF | TGTGCCAGCAGCAAAGCGCTTTGGGACAGGGCCAGCGAGCAGTACTTC
. | . | TRBJ1-2 | TRBV6-5 | CASSPSLTANYGYTF | TGTGCCAGCAGCCCCAGCCTCACAGCTAACTATGGCTACACCTTC
. | TRBD1 | TRBJ2-7 | TRBV7-9 | CASSQILGTGSYEQYF | TGTGCCAGCAGCCAAATACTTGGGACAGGCTCCTACGAGCAGTACTTC
. | TRBD1 | TRBJ1-1 | TRBV7-9 | CASSLETGDGEAFF | TGTGCCAGCAGCTTAGAGACAGGGGACGGTGAAGCTTTCTTT
. | TRBD2 | TRBJ2-3 | TRBV6-4 | CASSRLASSTDTQYF | TGTGCCAGCAGTAGACTAGCGTCTAGCACAGATACGCAGTATTTT
. | TRBD2 | TRBJ2-1 | TRBV2 | CASSDVAGDYNEQFF | TGTGCCAGCAGTGACGTAGCGGGGGACTACAATGAGCAGTTCTTC